This T cell receptor (beta chain) was retrieved from a study of cytomegalovirus exposure and HLA in healthy donors. Study-level points and caveats: Earlier analysis yielded a pattern in which most TCR beta V segments were productive about 87% or about 30% of the time. The authors listed 164 TCR beta chains as cytomegalovirus-associated.

A remark on this clone: What it binds is unknown.

Both 60 Vbeta primers and 13 Jbeta primers went into the PCR. Profiled with immunoSEQ multiplex PCR; TCRdb holds only in-frame clones, not every one. Altogether 75,000 to 90,000 clones are present, around a tenth being singletons, with the ten largest covering about 25%. The clonotype originates from a man between 60 and 70 years old in good health and CMV-seropositive. The sequenced material came from PBMCs.

CDR3 DNA: TGTGCCAGCAGTAAACGACAGGGCAATGAAAAACTGTTTTTT. This codes for CASSKRQGNEKLFF. This chain joins TRBV27 and TRBJ1-4, with 7 nucleotides matching TRBD1. The V gene end was trimmed by 5 bases and the J gene end by 5 bases; junction bases not matched to a gene: 5. Germline V gene data show CDR1 as MNHEY and CDR2 as SMNVEV (reference sequence). This CDR3 contains 14 residues. The full variable domain, with the rest looked up from reference TRBV27 and TRBJ1-4, is EAQVTQNPRYLITVTGKKLTVTCSQNMNHEYMSWYRQDPGLGLRQIYYSMNVEVTDKGDVPEGYKVSRKEKRNFPLILESPSPNQTSLYFCASSKRQGNEKLFFGSGTQLSVL.